Below are 16 T cell receptor beta chains sequenced from a single sample in a study of T cells in Graves' hyperthyroidism and ophthalmopathy (dated by TCRdb to between 2018 and 2021). Libraries were made using multiplex PCR. Sequenced on an Illumina HiSeq 2000. TCR beta CDR3 regions were amplified from RNA transcripts. For the first round of RT-PCR on the TCR CDR3, the HTBI primer set was used together with the Qiagen OneStep RT-PCR kit. Starting from the raw public reads, TCRdb applied fastp trimming at Q25, assembled clones with MiXCR and retained in-frame beta chains. Each CDR3 protein gets just one entry, which takes the most common genes and DNA from the rows behind it. This sample has around 500,000 distinct CDR3 sequences in its table, and about 16% of those were observed once. The ten largest clones take up roughly 29% of the sample. The sample consisted of blood. Source of these receptors: a young woman with Graves' ophthalmopathy.

The chain employs TRBV3-1 and TRBJ2-3; unclear D gene. V lost 1 base and J lost 0, with 8 bases in between. Germline CDR1 reads LGHDT; CDR2 reads YNNKEL (reference sequence). The CDR3 consists of 15 residues. The CDR3 is CASSQAPDSTDTQYF. In DNA, the CDR3 is TGTGCCAGCAGCCAAGCCCCCGACAGCACAGATACGCAGTATTTT.

This clonotype was seen at least ten times. V is TRBV27 and J is TRBJ2-1; D not resolved. The CDR3 is made up of 14 amino acids. Per the germline V gene, CDR1 is MNHEY and CDR2 is SMNVEV (reference sequence). The V end lost 0 bases, the J end lost 7 bases, and 10 bases lay between the germline ends. The CDR3 nucleotides are TGTGCCAGCAGTTTATCGGACCTAATAAATGAGCAGTTCTTC. It yields the protein CASSLSDLINEQFF.

By share, this clonotype counts as large. This chain joins TRBV7-8 and TRBJ2-1; D may be TRBD2 (6 bases). V was shortened by 3 bases and J by 10 bases, with 19 bases between the two germline ends. The CDR3 has 15 amino acids. Per the germline V gene, CDR1 is SGHVS and CDR2 is FQNEAQ. The CDR3 protein is CASSFVDSSAGEQFF. CDR3 bases: TGTGCCAGCAGCTTTGTGGACTCTTCCGCGGGAGAGCAGTTCTTC.

This clonotype was detected ten times or more. The chain joins TRBV15 to TRBJ2-5, with 15 bases fitting TRBD2. V dropped 5 bases and J dropped 1; count of bases not matched to a gene: 5. Per the germline V gene, CDR1 is LNHNV and CDR2 is YYDKDF (reference sequence). The CDR3 is 17 amino acids. CDR3 loop: CATSPLGLAGGQETQYF. CDR3 DNA: TGTGCCACCAGCCCCCTGGGACTAGCGGGAGGCCAAGAGACCCAGTACTTC.

This clonotype has a handful of counts. A much larger clone is a single base away; this may be a read error. This rearrangement joins TRBV11-2 to TRBJ2-5; weak D call: TRBD2 (6 bases). The CDR3 covers 13 residues. Germline values: CDR1 SGHAT, CDR2 FQNNGV. Trimming left V 7 bases short and J 1 base short, with 10 bases between. In DNA, the CDR3 is TGTGCCAGCACTGGGAGGCCCCAAGAGACCCAGTACTTC. Its translation: CASTGRPQETQYF.

This clonotype was seen ten or more times. This chain links TRBV11-2 with TRBJ2-1; the D is unclear. Germline CDR1 is SGHAT and CDR2 is FQNNGV. The CDR3 has 14 residues. V was cut by 1 base and J by 7 bases, with 11 bases left in between. This chain's CDR3 is CASSLGVTRNEQFF. In nucleotides, the CDR3 is TGTGCCAGCAGCTTAGGAGTGACGAGAAATGAGCAGTTCTTC.

This clonotype was detected many times. The rearrangement joins TRBV11-1 to TRBJ1-2, with D perhaps TRBD1 (5 bases). Germline lookup yields CDR1 SGHAT and CDR2 FQDESV (reference sequence). Trimming left V 1 base short and J 3 bases short, with 9 bases between. The CDR3 consists of 14 residues. The DNA for the CDR3 is TGTGCCAGCAGCTTAGGAGGGACTGACTATGGCTACACCTTC. Encoded protein: CASSLGGTDYGYTF.

The chain has TRBV6-5 and TRBJ1-2; a possible D gene is TRBD1 (5 bases). The V gene's germline CDR1 is MNHEY and CDR2 SVGAGI. This CDR3 has 13 residues. Between the trimmed V and J ends, which lost 8 bases and 0 bases, there was a span of 10 bases. CDR3 nucleotides: TGTGCCAGCCGACCGGGGGCTAACTATGGCTACACCTTC. Translation: CASRPGANYGYTF.

V usage is TRBV6-1 and J usage is TRBJ1-6, with 10 nucleotides matching TRBD1. The germline gives CDR1 MNHNS, CDR2 SASEGT. The trim removed 7 bases at V and 7 bases at J, leaving 7 bases unmatched. CDR3 size: 15 residues. CDR3 loop: CASTRDRGLNSPLHF. DNA for the CDR3: TGTGCCAGCACGCGGGACAGGGGACTAAATTCACCCCTCCACTTT.

This clonotype has a handful of counts. The rearrangement uses TRBV24-1 and TRBJ2-5; 8 bases match TRBD1. CDR1 is KGHDR and CDR2 is SFDVKD in the germline V gene. The J segment lost 4 bases and the V segment lost 4 bases, leaving 4 bases of the junction unmatched. This CDR3 spans 14 amino acids. The CDR3 bases are TGTGCCACCAGTGACGAGACAGGGGTAGAGACCCAGTACTTC. It is translated as CATSDETGVETQYF.

V is TRBV6-1 and J is TRBJ2-2; 11 bases align to TRBD1. There are 14 residues in the CDR3. In germline, CDR1 is MNHNS, CDR2 SASEGT. J gave up 8 bases and V 6 bases, and 5 bases lay outside the gene matches. CDR3 residues: CASSSGTGGGELFF. CDR3 bases: TGTGCCAGCAGCTCCGGGACAGGGGGAGGGGAGCTGTTTTTT.

V gene TRBV6-2 or TRBV6-3 combines with J gene TRBJ1-5, with unresolved D. V shed 9 bases and J shed 3 bases, with 9 bases lying between them. The length of the CDR3 is 12 residues. Germline loops: CDR1 MNHEY, CDR2 SVGEGT. Here the CDR3 reads CASTEYNQPQHF. DNA of the CDR3: TGTGCCAGTACCGAATACAATCAGCCCCAGCATTTT.

This chain connects TRBV7-2 to TRBJ2-4, with D perhaps matching TRBD1 (6 bases). V was cut by 4 bases and J by 3 bases, with 10 bases left in between. The CDR3 spans 14 residues. Germline CDR1 is SGHTA and CDR2 is FQGNSA. CDR3 residues: CASSSQTGKNIQYF. The CDR3 nucleotides are TGTGCCAGCAGCTCCCAGACAGGCAAAAACATTCAGTACTTC.

The table lists this clonotype with many counts. The chain carries TRBV30 and TRBJ1-1; D ambiguous. Germline V gene data show CDR1 as GTSNPN and CDR2 as SVGIG (reference sequence). V lost 2 bases to trimming and J lost 0 bases, with 7 bases between them. This CDR3 is 13 amino acids long. Here the CDR3 DNA reads TGTGCCTGGAGTCGTTTGATGAACACTGAAGCTTTCTTT. This gives the protein CAWSRLMNTEAFF.

This clonotype was picked up many times. The rearrangement uses TRBV6-2 or TRBV6-3 and TRBJ2-7; TRBD2 agrees at 9 bases. The length of the CDR3 is 16 residues. J lost 4 bases, V lost 4 bases, and 11 bases had no gene match. Germline CDR1 MNHEY, CDR2 SVGEGT. For the CDR3, the DNA is TGTGCCAGCAGTTCTCGTGCGGCGGGAGGGCCTTACGAGCAGTACTTC. Translated, it gives CASSSRAAGGPYEQYF.

This clonotype was counted at least ten times. This chain uses TRBV27 with TRBJ2-6; D unresolved. Germline V gives CDR1 MNHEY, CDR2 SMNVEV (reference sequence). The V end was cut by 6 bases, the J end by 0 bases, with 3 bases between. CDR3 length equals 13 residues. For the CDR3, the DNA is TGTGCCAGCAGGAGCTCTGGGGCCAACGTCCTGACTTTC. This encodes CASRSSGANVLTF.